This TCR beta chain is drawn from a study of CXCR3-negative and CXCR3-positive naive CD8 T cells. Germline CDR1 reads MGHDK; CDR2 reads SYGVNS. This CDR3 spans 14 amino acids. A remark on this clonotype: Its antigen is as yet unknown.

CD45RO-CCR7+CD27+CD95- cells counted as naive CD8+ T cells. Study conclusions and caveats: Greater hydrophobicity was found in TRB CDR3s of CXCR3-positive naive cells than of CXCR3-negative naive cells.

The libraries of TRB cDNA were constructed through 5' RACE using UMI labels. Reprocessing the 5' RACE reads, TCRdb reports a single entry for every CDR3 protein and omits DNA. The table lists roughly 8,100 distinct CDR3 sequences. The sample consisted of naive CXCR3+ CD8+ T cells from blood. The sample's subset: CD45RO-CCR7+CD27+CD95- naive CD8+ T cells expressing CXCR3 (TNR3+). V and J are TRBV25-1 and TRBJ2-1; TCRdb's D gene call, TRBD1, goes unchecked for lack of DNA. The origin of this receptor is a human donor in good health. Some clones in this sample may be carry-over from other donors' samples. CDR3 region: CASTWTGELNEQFF.